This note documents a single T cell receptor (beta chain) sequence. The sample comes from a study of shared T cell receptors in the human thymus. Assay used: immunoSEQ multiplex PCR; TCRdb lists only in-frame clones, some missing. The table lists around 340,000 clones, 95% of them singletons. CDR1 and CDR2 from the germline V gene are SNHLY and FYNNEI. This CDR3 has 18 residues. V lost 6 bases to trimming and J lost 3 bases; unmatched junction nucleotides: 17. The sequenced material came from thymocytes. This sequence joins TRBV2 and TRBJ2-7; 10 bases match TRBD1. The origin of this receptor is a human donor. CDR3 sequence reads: CASSGTGNRGDRGYEQYF. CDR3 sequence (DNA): TGTGCCAGCAGCGGGACAGGGAATAGGGGGGACAGGGGCTACGAGCAGTACTTC.